This passage covers 25 T cell receptor beta chains from one sample sequenced in a study of T cell repertoires in cytomegalovirus infection. TCRdb processed the reads anew with MiXCR; each CDR3 protein has one entry. The sample shows some 200,000 distinct CDR3 sequences, approximately 9.7% of them seen only once. Sample: PBMCs. The receptors were gathered from a human donor in good health (CMV status not recorded). Some clones in this sample may be carry-over from other donors' samples.

There are many counts of this clonotype. The chain links TRBV28 to TRBJ2-1; D is perhaps TRBD2 (6 bases). Trimming removed 6 bases at V and 9 bases at J, with 12 bases between. The germline CDR1 and CDR2 sequences are MDHEN and SYDVKM. The length of the CDR3 is 12 residues. The CDR3 is CASSPMGGEQFF. For the CDR3, the DNA is TGTGCCAGCAGCCCCATGGGGGGTGAGCAGTTCTTC.

This clonotype was picked up many times. The rearrangement joins TRBV7-6 to TRBJ1-6; D remains unclear. Trimming pared 3 bases from V and 7 bases from J, leaving 16 bases between. This CDR3 has 16 amino acids. Germline assignment: CDR1 SGHVS and CDR2 FNYEAQ. The CDR3 DNA reads as TGTGCCAGCAGCTTCGGGAGGCCCCAGGAAAATTCACCCCTCCACTTT. This translates into CASSFGRPQENSPLHF.

This clonotype was seen ten or more times. This rearrangement joins TRBV13 to TRBJ1-2; 8 bases are a match to TRBD1. The CDR3 covers 15 residues. The junction had 10 bases not matched to a gene; V was cut back by 5 bases and J by 5 bases. CDR1 and CDR2 from the germline V gene are PRHDT and FYEKMQ (reference sequence). CDR3 sequence reads: CASSLLGQELYGYTF. The CDR3 DNA reads TGTGCCAGCAGCCTCCTGGGACAGGAACTATATGGCTACACCTTC. The complete variable domain, with remaining parts taken from reference TRBV13 and TRBJ1-2, reads AAGVIQSPRHLIKEKRETATLKCYPIPRHDTVYWYQQGPGQDPQFLISFYEKMQSDKGSIPDRFSAQQFSDYHSELNMSSLELGDSALYFCASSLLGQELYGYTFGSGTRLTVV.

This clonotype has only a few counts. The J gene is TRBJ2-2, the V gene TRBV12-3 or TRBV12-4; no reliable D call. The CDR3 spans 14 residues. The V gene lost 2 bases and the J gene lost 5 bases, with 9 bases spanning the gap. The CDR3 reads CASSLKPVTGELFF. The CDR3 nucleotides are TGTGCCAGCAGTTTAAAACCGGTAACCGGGGAGCTGTTTTTT.

In regard to this clonotype: This could be a read error, since a much larger clone is one nucleotide away. The chain uses TRBV28 and TRBJ2-1, with no clear D. Germline CDR1 MDHEN, CDR2 SYDVKM. The CDR3 has 11 residues. Deletions cut 6 bases from V and 9 bases from J, with 9 bases between. CDR3 nucleotide sequence: TGTGCCAGCAGCGCTGTCGTTGAGCAGTTCTTC. Its translation is CASSAVVEQFF.

This clonotype was counted at least ten times. The rearrangement joins TRBV28 to TRBJ2-7, with D perhaps matching TRBD1 or TRBD2 (6 bases each). Germline CDR1 MDHEN, CDR2 SYDVKM. V was cut by 7 bases and J by 5 bases, with 21 bases left in between. The CDR3 has 15 residues. CDR3 sequence reads: CASTPDQVGGNEQYF. Here the CDR3 DNA reads TGTGCCAGCACCCCCGATCAGGTGGGGGGCAACGAGCAGTACTTC.

In this sample, this clonotype turned up many times. The chain combines TRBV7-2 with TRBJ1-1; D is unclear. The V end lost 1 base, the J end lost 10 bases, and 13 bases lay between the germline ends. The CDR3 length is 13 residues. Germline CDR1 is SGHTA and CDR2 is FQGNSA. The CDR3 loop reads CASSLGKVDGAFF. CDR3 nucleotide sequence: TGTGCCAGCAGCTTAGGAAAGGTGGATGGAGCTTTCTTT.

The chain carries TRBV7-2 and TRBJ2-4; D may be TRBD1 or TRBD2 (6 bases each). Between the trimmed V and J ends, which lost 1 base and 7 bases, there was a span of 17 bases. CDR1 and CDR2 (germline): SGHTA, FQGNSA. The CDR3 contains 16 residues. CDR3 DNA: TGTGCCAGCAGCTTAGTGATCTCCCTAGGGGGGAACATTCAGTACTTC. Its protein product is CASSLVISLGGNIQYF.

This clonotype was seen at least ten times. The chain has TRBV7-2 and TRBJ2-1, with D maybe TRBD1 (8 bases). The germline V gene has CDR1 SGHTA and CDR2 FQGNSA. The CDR3 spans 18 residues. V was cut by 4 bases and J by 1 base, with 20 bases left in between. CDR3 nucleotides: TGTGCCAGCAGCTCAAGGGGGGGGGACAGGTCTTCCTACAATGAGCAGTTCTTC. Its translation is CASSSRGGDRSSYNEQFF.

This clonotype occurred a few times. This chain uses TRBV6-2 or TRBV6-3 with TRBJ1-2; no firm D call. Germline assignment: CDR1 MNHEY and CDR2 SVGEGT. The CDR3 contains 16 residues. With 0 bases removed from V and 2 bases from J, the gap between germline ends came to 13 bases. CDR3: CASSYSSRAGNYGYTF. CDR3 nucleotide sequence: TGTGCCAGCAGTTACTCGAGTAGGGCGGGAAACTATGGCTACACCTTC.

In its sample, this clonotype was seen many times. The V gene is TRBV7-9, the J gene TRBJ2-5; weak D call: TRBD2 (6 bases). The CDR3 extends over 15 amino acids. The V end lost 4 bases, the J end lost 0 bases, and 12 bases lay between the germline ends. From germline, CDR1 is SEHNR and CDR2 FQNEAQ (reference sequence). The CDR3: CASSSLLADQETQYF. As DNA, the CDR3 is TGTGCCAGCAGCTCTCTATTAGCGGACCAAGAGACCCAGTACTTC. The full variable domain, with the rest looked up from reference TRBV7-9 and TRBJ2-5, is DTGVSQNPRHKITKRGQNVTFRCDPISEHNRLYWYRQTLGQGPEFLTYFQNEAQLEKSRLLSDRFSAERPKGSFSTLEIQRTEQGDSAMYLCASSSLLADQETQYFGPGTRLLVL.

In its sample, this clonotype was seen many times. The chain uses TRBV28 and TRBJ2-2, with 7 bases fitting TRBD1. Germline V gene lookup returns CDR1 MDHEN and CDR2 SYDVKM. The CDR3 contains 15 residues. V dropped 5 bases and J dropped 6; count of bases not matched to a gene: 9. CDR3 DNA sequence: TGTGCCAGCAGTACTGGGACAGCGAGGGCCGGGGAGCTGTTTTTT. Its translation is CASSTGTARAGELFF.

This clonotype was recorded a few times. An end of the junction does not agree with germline; a read error may underlie this. The V and J genes are TRBV28 and TRBJ1-2, with a weak D call TRBD1 (5 bases). Germline V CDR1 and CDR2: MDHEN, SYDVKM. The CDR3 consists of 11 residues. The CDR3 region has the DNA TGTGCCAGCAGTTTGATGGGGGACTGGCACTTC. Protein sequence: CASSLMGDWHF.

At least ten counts were recorded for this clonotype. The chain couples TRBV2 to TRBJ2-3, with unresolved D. The CDR3 contains 15 residues. The V end was cut by 2 bases, the J end by 5 bases, with 14 bases between. The germline V gene has CDR1 SNHLY and CDR2 FYNNEI. CDR3 in DNA: TGTGCCAGCAGTGAATCGGCGGTTCCGGGAGATACGCAGTATTTT. It is translated as CASSESAVPGDTQYF.

By proportion, this clonotype is medium-sized. The J gene is TRBJ1-6, the V gene TRBV7-2, with TRBD1 as a possible D gene (5 bases). Germline loops: CDR1 SGHTA, CDR2 FQGNSA. The V and J ends lost 4 bases and 8 bases respectively, with 9 bases between them. The CDR3 covers 13 residues. Here the CDR3 reads CASSYWGDSPLHF. Written as DNA, the CDR3 is TGTGCCAGCAGCTACTGGGGGGATTCACCCCTCCACTTT.

This clonotype was seen a handful of times. The chain employs TRBV20-1 and TRBJ2-7; TRBD1 is a possible D gene (5 bases). Germline V gives CDR1 DFQATT, CDR2 SNEGSKA (reference sequence). The CDR3 runs 13 residues. Trimming removed 0 bases from V and 2 bases from J, with 8 bases in between. CDR3 DNA: TGCAGTGCTAGAGATACAGGCACCTACGAGCAGTACTTC. This sequence encodes CSARDTGTYEQYF.

This clonotype appeared a few times. The rearrangement links TRBV19 to TRBJ1-1, with a tentative D call TRBD1 (5 bases). The CDR3 has 10 amino acids. The germline gives CDR1 LNHDA, CDR2 SQIVND (reference sequence). The V end lost 6 bases, the J end lost 12 bases, and 11 bases lay between the germline ends. The CDR3 DNA sequence: TGTGCCAGTAGAGGGGCGGGGACTTTCTTT. This codes for CASRGAGTFF.

This clonotype was seen at least ten times. The rearrangement uses TRBV7-2 and TRBJ2-7, with D possibly matching TRBD2 (6 bases). Trimming stripped 5 bases from V and 0 bases from J, with 17 bases between. The CDR3 is 16 amino acids. The germline gives CDR1 SGHTA, CDR2 FQGNSA. CDR3 sequence: CASSKLAGASSYEQYF. The CDR3 coding sequence is TGTGCCAGCAGCAAACTAGCTGGGGCAAGCTCCTACGAGCAGTACTTC.

Ten or more counts support this clonotype. This chain connects TRBV11-2 to TRBJ2-1; D is perhaps TRBD2 (6 bases). The V end lost 0 bases, the J end lost 0 bases, and 9 bases lay between the germline ends. The length of the CDR3 is 16 residues. Germline CDR1 SGHAT, CDR2 FQNNGV. For the CDR3, the DNA is TGTGCCAGCAGCTTAGATATCGGGGGCTCCTACAATGAGCAGTTCTTC. Translation gives CASSLDIGGSYNEQFF. The full variable domain, rest sourced from reference TRBV11-2 and TRBJ2-1, is EAGVAQSPRYKIIEKRQSVAFWCNPISGHATLYWYQQILGQGPKLLIQFQNNGVVDDSQLPKDRFSAERLKGVDSTLKIQPAKLEDSAVYLCASSLDIGGSYNEQFFGPGTRLTVL.

This clonotype was seen ten or more times. The CDR3 here is CASKRSAINEQFF. The CDR3 nucleotides are TGTGCCAGCAAGAGGTCGGCCATCAATGAGCAGTTCTTC. The chain uses TRBV6-2 or TRBV6-3 and TRBJ2-1; D remains ambiguous. Germline V lookup: CDR1 MNHEY, CDR2 SVGEGT. This CDR3 comprises 13 residues. V was pared by 7 bases and J by 6 bases, with 13 bases between.

The J gene is TRBJ2-7, the V gene TRBV20-1; a possible D gene is TRBD2 (5 bases). Trimming shortened V by 3 bases and J by 2 bases, and 14 bases separated the two germline ends. The CDR3 runs 14 residues. From germline, CDR1 is DFQATT and CDR2 SNEGSKA (reference sequence). DNA for the CDR3: TGCAGTGCTAGTAGGGCTAGCCGTGCCTACGAGCAGTACTTC. Protein sequence: CSASRASRAYEQYF.

This clonotype turned up a few times. The V gene is TRBV11-2, the J gene TRBJ1-6, with D unclear. Trimming stripped 5 bases from V and 7 bases from J, with 15 bases between. CDR3 length: 15 amino acids. The germline V gene encodes CDR1 SGHAT and CDR2 FQNNGV. The chain's CDR3 is CASSRRREWNSPLHF. CDR3 coding DNA: TGTGCCAGCAGCCGCAGGAGAGAGTGGAATTCACCCCTCCACTTT.

In its sample, this clonotype was seen many times. This sequence joins TRBV6-2 or TRBV6-3 and TRBJ1-1; 8 positions agree with TRBD1. Germline CDR1 is MNHEY and CDR2 is SVGEGT. The CDR3 has 16 amino acids. V was pared by 2 bases and J by 1 base, with 6 bases of the junction left unmatched. CDR3: CASSYPARGQNTEAFF. The CDR3 nucleotides are TGTGCCAGCAGTTACCCTGCCAGGGGGCAGAACACTGAAGCTTTCTTT.

There are a few counts of this clonotype. The V call is TRBV7-2, the J call TRBJ1-1; no firm D call. V was trimmed by 1 base and J by 5 bases, leaving 8 bases between them. CDR1 and CDR2 (germline): SGHTA, FQGNSA. This CDR3 is 13 amino acids long. This CDR3 reads CASSLDSITEAFF. In DNA, the CDR3 is TGTGCCAGCAGCTTAGACAGTATTACTGAAGCTTTCTTT.

This clonotype was picked up a small number of times. The V and J genes are TRBV25-1 and TRBJ1-2; 7 bases are shared with TRBD1. J was trimmed by 2 bases and V by 2 bases; bases with no gene match: 5. There are 15 residues in the CDR3. CDR1 is MGHDK and CDR2 is SYGVNS in the germline V gene. CDR3 region: CASSEPETGNYGYTF. CDR3 DNA sequence: TGTGCCAGCAGTGAACCAGAGACAGGGAACTATGGCTACACCTTC.